This T cell receptor beta chain was profiled in a study of early T cells in non-severe SARS-CoV-2 infection (dated by TCRdb to the early 2020s). A note on the overall study: Bulk RNA from unsorted whole blood was used for TCR sequencing, so alpha and beta chains could not be paired.

This clonotype was observed many times. Its antigen remains unidentified. No much larger clone is present one base from it, and per-base qualities are unavailable. The method was 5' RACE. The listed sequencing device is NextSeq 500. In the TCR library protocol, unique molecular identifiers were attached to individual cDNA molecules to correct for PCR bias and sequencing error. Sequencing covered both TCR alpha and beta chains, and within each sample the abundances of alpha and beta sequences were tightly co-correlated. The authors processed their data as follows. Decombinator V4 was used to perform V gene, J gene and CDR3 annotation of TCR sequences. TCRs were defined as expanded if a significant change between any two time points was detected under a Poisson model with p below 0.0001. TCR abundances were normalised to the total number of TCRs sequenced in each sample and reported as counts per million. TRAV1-2 paired with TRAJ12, TRAJ20 or TRAJ33 defined MAIT TCRs, while TRAV10 paired with TRAJ18 defined iNKT TCRs. A search of VDJdb, accessed on 1 November 2021, was run for TCRs annotated to CMV, EBV and SARS-CoV-2, with TCRs annotated for multiple antigens excluded. TCRdb redid the processing of the public reads, applying fastp at Q25 and MiXCR, and retained in-frame beta chains. Entries that share a CDR3 protein sequence are merged under the most common genes and DNA. TCRdb assigned the V and J calls; the authors' analysis was not used. The sample table contains under 60,000 distinct CDR3 sequences; only one count was recorded for 7.5% to 9% of them. The top ten constitute almost 4% of the sample.

This was a case-control study nested in a cohort of healthcare workers in London, UK, who had nasopharyngeal swab PCR tests and blood samples taken every week. Healthcare workers were recruited during the week of the UK lockdown, between 23 and 31 March 2020, and followed weekly for up to roughly 15 weeks. Broad study findings and their caveats: VDJdb matching was skewed toward anti-spike CD8 responses, so virus-specific expansions were likely underestimated and private and CD4 specificities were missed.

The germline V gene provides CDR1 MNHEY and CDR2 SVGAGI. The junction carries 6 bases between V and J, which are trimmed by 2 bases and 4 bases respectively. Its CDR3 holds 13 amino acids, cysteine through phenylalanine. Solely the CDR3 DNA is kept, with 39 bases framed from the first base. The rearranged chain carries TRBV6-5 and TRBJ1-5; the D gene remains uncertain. This TCR came from an adult who was a healthcare worker with PCR-confirmed SARS-CoV-2 infection or an uninfected control (not recorded which). The sample here was whole blood, taken at baseline. The nucleotide sequence reads as follows: TGTGCCAGCAGTTACGGGAGGAATCAGCCCCAGCATTTT. Translation gives CASSYGRNQPQHF.